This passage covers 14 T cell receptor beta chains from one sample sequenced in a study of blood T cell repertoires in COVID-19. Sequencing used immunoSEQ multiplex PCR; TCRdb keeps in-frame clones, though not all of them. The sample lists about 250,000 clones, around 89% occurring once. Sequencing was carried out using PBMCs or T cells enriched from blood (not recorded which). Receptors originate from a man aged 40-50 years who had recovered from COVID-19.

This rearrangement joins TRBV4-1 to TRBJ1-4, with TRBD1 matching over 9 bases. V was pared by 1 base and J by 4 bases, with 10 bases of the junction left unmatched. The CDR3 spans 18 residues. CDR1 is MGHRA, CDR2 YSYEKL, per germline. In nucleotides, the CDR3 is TGCGCCAGCAGCCAAGTGGGGAGGGACAGGGCCCTTAATGAAAAACTGTTTTTT. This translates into CASSQVGRDRALNEKLFF.

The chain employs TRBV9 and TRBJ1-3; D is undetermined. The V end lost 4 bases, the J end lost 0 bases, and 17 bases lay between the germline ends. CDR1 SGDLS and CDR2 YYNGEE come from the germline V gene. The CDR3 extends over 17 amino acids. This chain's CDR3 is CASSKWAHGSSGNTIYF. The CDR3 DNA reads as TGTGCCAGCAGCAAGTGGGCCCACGGAAGCTCTGGAAACACCATATATTTT.

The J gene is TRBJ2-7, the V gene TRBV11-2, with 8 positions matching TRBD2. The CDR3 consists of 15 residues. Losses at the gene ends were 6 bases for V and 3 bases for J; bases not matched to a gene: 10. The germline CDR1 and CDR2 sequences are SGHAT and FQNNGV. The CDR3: CASRTGAGGYYEQYF. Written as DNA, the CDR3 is TGTGCCAGCAGAACGGGGGCGGGAGGCTACTACGAGCAGTACTTC.

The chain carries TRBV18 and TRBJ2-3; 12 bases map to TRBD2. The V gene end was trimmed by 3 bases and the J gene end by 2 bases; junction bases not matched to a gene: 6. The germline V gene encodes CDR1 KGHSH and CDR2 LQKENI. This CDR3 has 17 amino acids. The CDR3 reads CASSPYGLAGITDTQYF. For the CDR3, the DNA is TGTGCCAGCTCACCGTATGGACTAGCGGGGATCACAGATACGCAGTATTTT.

The CDR3 nucleotides are TGTGCCAGCAGCTTTCAGGGAGGGCAAGAGACCCAGTACTTC. Translation: CASSFQGGQETQYF. The V gene is TRBV7-3, the J gene TRBJ2-5; TRBD2 matches at 7 bases. CDR1 is SGHTA, CDR2 FQGTGA, per germline. V lost 3 bases to trimming and J lost 2 bases; unmatched junction nucleotides: 3. CDR3 length equals 14 residues.

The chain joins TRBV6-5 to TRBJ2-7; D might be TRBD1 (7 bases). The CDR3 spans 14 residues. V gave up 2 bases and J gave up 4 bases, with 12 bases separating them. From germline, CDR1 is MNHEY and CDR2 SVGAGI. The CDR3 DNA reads TGTGCCAGCAGTTACGGAGGGGGCGGGTACGAGCAGTACTTC. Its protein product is CASSYGGGGYEQYF.

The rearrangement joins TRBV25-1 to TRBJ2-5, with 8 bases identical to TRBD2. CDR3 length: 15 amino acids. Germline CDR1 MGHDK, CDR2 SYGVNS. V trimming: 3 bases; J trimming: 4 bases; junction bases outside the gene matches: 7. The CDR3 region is CASSDRGGQVETQYF. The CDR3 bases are TGTGCCAGCAGTGATCGGGGGGGCCAGGTAGAGACCCAGTACTTC.

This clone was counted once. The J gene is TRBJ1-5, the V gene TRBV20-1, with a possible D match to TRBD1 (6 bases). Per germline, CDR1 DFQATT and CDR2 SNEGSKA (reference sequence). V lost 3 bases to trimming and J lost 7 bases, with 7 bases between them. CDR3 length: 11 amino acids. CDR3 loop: CSARDRQPQHF. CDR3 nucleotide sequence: TGCAGTGCTAGGGACAGACAGCCCCAGCATTTT.

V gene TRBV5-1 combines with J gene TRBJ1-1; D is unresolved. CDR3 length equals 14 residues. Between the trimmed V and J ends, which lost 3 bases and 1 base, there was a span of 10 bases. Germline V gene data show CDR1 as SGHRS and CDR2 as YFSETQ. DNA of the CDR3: TGCGCCAGCAGCTCCGAACAGAGGAACACTGAAGCTTTCTTT. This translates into CASSSEQRNTEAFF.

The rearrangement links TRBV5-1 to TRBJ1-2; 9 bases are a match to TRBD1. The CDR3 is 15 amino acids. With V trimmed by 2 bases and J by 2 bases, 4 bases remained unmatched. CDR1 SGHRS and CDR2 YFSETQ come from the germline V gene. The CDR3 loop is CASSFGQGSNYGYTF. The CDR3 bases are TGCGCCAGCAGCTTTGGACAGGGGTCCAACTATGGCTACACCTTC.

DNA of the CDR3: TGTGCCAGCAGTTACGGGCACGGTAGCACAGATACGCAGTATTTT. Its protein is CASSYGHGSTDTQYF. V usage is TRBV6-5 and J usage is TRBJ2-3; no clear D gene. V gave up 2 bases and J gave up 0 bases, with 9 bases separating them. Germline V gene data show CDR1 as MNHEY and CDR2 as SVGAGI. This CDR3 has 15 amino acids.

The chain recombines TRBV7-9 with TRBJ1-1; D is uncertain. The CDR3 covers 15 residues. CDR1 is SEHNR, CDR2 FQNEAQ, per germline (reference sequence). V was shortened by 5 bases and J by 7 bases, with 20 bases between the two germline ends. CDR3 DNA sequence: TGTGCCAGCAGCCTATCGGTTCCGGGAGCGATTGAAGCTTTCTTT. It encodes CASSLSVPGAIEAFF.

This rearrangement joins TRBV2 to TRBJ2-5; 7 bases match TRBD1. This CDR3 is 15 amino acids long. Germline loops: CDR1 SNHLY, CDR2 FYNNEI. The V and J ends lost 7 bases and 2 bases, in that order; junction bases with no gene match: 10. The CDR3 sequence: CASKTRTGTQETQYF. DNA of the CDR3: TGTGCCAGCAAAACCCGGACAGGAACACAAGAGACCCAGTACTTC. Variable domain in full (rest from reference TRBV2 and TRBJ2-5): EPEVTQTPSHQVTQMGQEVILRCVPISNHLYFYWYRQILGQKVEFLVSFYNNEISEKSEIFDDQFSVERPDGSNFTLKIRSTKLEDSAMYFCASKTRTGTQETQYFGPGTRLLVL.

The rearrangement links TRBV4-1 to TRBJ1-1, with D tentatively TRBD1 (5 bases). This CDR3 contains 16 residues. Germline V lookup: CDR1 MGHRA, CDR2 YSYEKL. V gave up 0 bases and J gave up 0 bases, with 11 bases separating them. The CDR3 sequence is CASSQDRRGVNTEAFF. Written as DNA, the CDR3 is TGCGCCAGCAGCCAAGATCGGCGGGGGGTGAACACTGAAGCTTTCTTT.